This is a list of T cell receptor beta chains from one sample in a study of CD4 T cells in relation to SARS-CoV-2 and coronaviruses. Their specific antigens are unknown. Profiled with immunoSEQ multiplex PCR; TCRdb holds only in-frame clones, not every one. The sample holds roughly 17,000 clones, roughly 77% seen once. Sequencing was carried out using CD4+ T cells from PBMCs, cultured in vitro. These receptors originate from a human donor in good health. Both conserved end residues are trimmed from each CDR3. A D gene is named only where the DNA matches it firmly.

>TRBJ2-5|TRBV5-1|TRBD1
ASSNRGSQETQY
>TRBJ2-2|TRBV12-3/TRBV12-4|.
ASRRVGELF
>TRBJ2-7|TRBV5-4|TRBD1
ASSRGQGGYEQY
>TRBJ1-6|TRBV5-6|.
ASSLAQGANSPLH
>TRBJ1-1|TRBV11-2|.
ASSLVDTEAF
>TRBJ2-7|TRBV9|TRBD2
ASSVSGDPYEQY
>TRBJ1-1|TRBV2|TRBD1
ASQQGWDTEAF
>TRBJ1-4|TRBV28|.
ASTGTQTTNEKLF
>TRBJ2-1|TRBV12-3/TRBV12-4|.
ASRGVTGSEQF
>TRBJ2-5|TRBV5-8|TRBD2
ASSLGLAGGRETQY